Sequencing of this TCR beta chain was carried out in a study of identical twins. CDR1 and CDR2 from the germline V gene are DFQATT and SNEGSKA (reference sequence). The V and J ends lost 0 bases and 4 bases, in that order; junction bases with no gene match: 6. This CDR3 region has 15 residues. Template switching added a universal primer site, and cDNA bore unique molecular identifiers. From the 5' RACE reads, TCRdb called clonotypes with MiXCR, one entry per CDR3 protein. The sample shows 520,000 or so distinct CDR3 sequences, 22% of them seen only once. This clonotype came up a few times. These sequences were also reported in another study, on T cells expressing NK-cell markers. This second study says: Certain NKG2C+ T cell clones were expanded, and their HCMV specificity remained unclear.

This clonotype was obtained from a woman aged 18-35 years in good health. This chain joins TRBV20-1 and TRBJ1-2, with TRBD1 matching over 9 bases. Material for sequencing was CD4+ T cells sorted from blood. As DNA, the CDR3 is TGCAGTGCTAGAGACTCTGGGACAGGGCCCTATGGCTACACCTTC. Protein: CSARDSGTGPYGYTF.